This TCR beta chain was profiled in a study of T-cell reconstitution after alpha-beta-depleted transplantation in children. The CDR3 runs 16 residues. V lost 1 base and J lost 7; bases outside the gene matches: 6. The TCRbeta library was prepared with unique molecular identifiers. TCRdb ran MiXCR on the PCR reads and lists one entry per CDR3 protein. In the table there are 200,000 to 250,000 distinct CDR3 sequences, about a tenth of which are singletons. This clonotype was found many times. The antigen is not known. Points from the study as a whole: There were reportedly several hundred expanded graft clones from which alpha-beta T cells came about two months after transplant. In some patients, recipient T cells and intrathymic progenitors surviving conditioning explained high day-60 diversity.

The specimen was PBMCs, collected before TCRalphabeta/CD19-depleted stem cell transplant. This receptor was taken from a child less than two years old with acute myeloid leukemia, due to receive a stem cell transplant. The chain recombines TRBV12-3 or TRBV12-4 with TRBJ2-2; 10 positions match TRBD1. CDR3 residues: CASSLVRDRGFGELFF. Here the CDR3 DNA reads TGTGCCAGCAGTTTAGTCCGGGACAGGGGATTCGGGGAGCTGTTTTTT.